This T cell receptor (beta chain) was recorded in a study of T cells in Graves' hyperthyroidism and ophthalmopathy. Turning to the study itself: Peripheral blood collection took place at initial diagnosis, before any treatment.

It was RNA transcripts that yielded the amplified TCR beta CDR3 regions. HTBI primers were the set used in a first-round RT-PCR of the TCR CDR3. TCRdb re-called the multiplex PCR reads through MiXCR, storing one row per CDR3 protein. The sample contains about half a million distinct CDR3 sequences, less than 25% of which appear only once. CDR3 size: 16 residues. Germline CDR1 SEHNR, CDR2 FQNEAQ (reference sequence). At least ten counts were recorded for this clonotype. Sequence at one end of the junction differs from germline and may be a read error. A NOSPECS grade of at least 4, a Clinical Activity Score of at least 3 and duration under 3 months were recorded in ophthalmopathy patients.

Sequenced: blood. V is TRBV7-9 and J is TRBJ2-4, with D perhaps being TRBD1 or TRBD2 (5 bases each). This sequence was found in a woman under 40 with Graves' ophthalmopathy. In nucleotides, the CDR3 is TGTGCCAACAGGTTCAAGTTATCCCTAGCCAAACACATTCAGTACTTC. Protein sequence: CANRFKLSLAKHIQYF.